A selection of T cell receptor beta chains follows, all from one sample in a study of beta chain features in type 1 diabetes. Sequenced by immunoSEQ multiplex PCR; TCRdb stores in-frame clones only, minus some. This table has over 650,000 clones, 11% to 15% appearing once. The sequenced sample was naive CD4+ T cells from blood. The receptors stem from a man aged 18-30 years with type 1 diabetes. Both conserved end residues are part of each CDR3. Each record gives: clone size, V gene, D gene, J gene, CDR3 protein, CDR3 DNA. The D gene is left open where the match is weak. Expanded clones are given a class, and other clones once, few, many or no size at all.

>few|TRBV6-1|.|TRBJ1-4
CASSEALFPGSNEKLFF
TGTGCCAGCAGTGAAGCGCTTTTCCCAGGCTCGAATGAAAAACTGTTTTTT
>.|TRBV6-5|.|TRBJ1-5
CASSLKGPRNQPQHF
TGTGCCAGCAGTTTGAAAGGGCCACGCAATCAGCCCCAGCATTTT
>few|TRBV5-6|TRBD2|TRBJ2-6
CASSPWTSGDSGANVLTF
TGTGCCAGCAGCCCATGGACTAGCGGGGACTCTGGGGCCAACGTCCTGACTTTC
>few|TRBV5-4|.|TRBJ2-7
CASSLITAGSYEQYF
TGTGCCAGCAGCTTGATTACAGCCGGCTCCTACGAGCAGTACTTC
>.|TRBV6-5|.|TRBJ2-2
CASSPLRELFF
TGTGCCAGCAGTCCCCTCCGGGAGCTGTTTTTT
>few|TRBV7-2|.|TRBJ2-4
CASSPMGAKNIQYF
TGTGCCAGCAGCCCGATGGGCGCCAAAAACATTCAGTACTTC
>few|TRBV5-1|.|TRBJ1-5
CASSPGGEGQPQHF
TGCGCCAGCAGTCCCGGGGGCGAAGGGCAGCCCCAGCATTTT
>.|TRBV5-1|.|TRBJ2-4
CASYPDYTLAKNIQYF
TGCGCCAGCTATCCGGACTATACTCTAGCCAAAAACATTCAGTACTTC
>few|TRBV5-1|TRBD2|TRBJ2-1
CASSLQGLAGDEQFF
TGCGCCAGCAGCTTGCAAGGACTAGCGGGGGATGAGCAGTTCTTC
>few|TRBV29-1|TRBD1|TRBJ1-2
CSALRDRVGYGYTF
TGCAGCGCCCTTCGGGACAGGGTCGGCTACGGCTACACCTTC
>.|TRBV19|TRBD2|TRBJ2-5
CASKVLANQETQYF
TGTGCCAGCAAGGTACTAGCGAACCAAGAGACCCAGTACTTC
>.|TRBV9|.|TRBJ1-3
CASSVGGGNTIYF
TGTGCCAGCAGCGTAGGAGGGGGAAACACCATATATTTT
>few|TRBV9|.|TRBJ2-5
CASSVQGTQETQYF
TGTGCCAGCAGCGTGCAAGGGACCCAAGAGACCCAGTACTTC
>few|TRBV30|.|TRBJ1-2
CAWSTNGRYGYTF
TGTGCCTGGTCGACAAACGGGCGCTATGGCTACACCTTC
>.|TRBV2|.|TRBJ2-7
CASHSQGPYEQYF
TGTGCCAGCCACAGCCAGGGGCCCTACGAGCAGTACTTC
>.|TRBV9|TRBD1|TRBJ2-2
CASRVTGGTGELFF
TGTGCCAGCAGGGTGACAGGGGGCACCGGGGAGCTGTTTTTT
>few|TRBV30|.|TRBJ1-2
CAWSVQGHYGYTF
TGTGCCTGGAGTGTACAGGGTCACTATGGCTACACCTTC
>.|TRBV18|.|TRBJ2-1
CASSLTGTPYNEQFF
TGTGCCAGCTCACTCACCGGGACACCTTACAATGAGCAGTTCTTC
>.|TRBV7-2|TRBD2|TRBJ2-5
CASSPRSGRETQYF
TGTGCCAGCAGCCCCCGTAGCGGGAGGGAGACCCAGTACTTC
>few|TRBV10-3|.|TRBJ2-1
CAISAQTSGRYNEQFF
TGTGCCATCAGTGCCCAAACTTCTGGCCGGTACAATGAGCAGTTCTTC
>.|TRBV11-1|.|TRBJ2-5
CASTPERTQYF
TGTGCCAGCACCCCGGAGCGGACCCAGTACTTC
>few|TRBV5-4|.|TRBJ1-1
CASSLNRGGTEAFF
TGTGCCAGCAGCTTGAACCGGGGAGGAACTGAAGCTTTCTTT
>few|TRBV28|.|TRBJ2-3
CASSYGGSSTDTQYF
TGTGCCAGCAGTTACGGGGGTTCCAGCACAGATACGCAGTATTTT
>.|TRBV19|.|TRBJ2-3
CASRDYRAIADTQYF
TGTGCCAGTCGGGATTACCGGGCGATCGCAGATACGCAGTATTTT
>few|TRBV2|.|TRBJ2-5
CASSFVTGRETQYF
TGTGCCAGCAGTTTCGTCACAGGGCGGGAGACCCAGTACTTC
>.|TRBV11-1|.|TRBJ2-3
CASRFSTDTQYF
TGTGCCAGCAGGTTTAGCACAGATACGCAGTATTTT
>.|TRBV9|.|TRBJ1-5
CASRPIRGNQPQHF
TGTGCCAGCCGCCCAATAAGGGGCAATCAGCCCCAGCATTTT
>few|TRBV7-9|TRBD1|TRBJ2-7
CASSARQGYEQYF
TGTGCCAGCAGCGCCAGACAGGGGTACGAGCAGTACTTC
>few|TRBV29-1|TRBD2|TRBJ2-3
CSVLGTSGRGGTDTQYF
TGCAGCGTGCTCGGGACTAGCGGGAGAGGTGGGACAGATACGCAGTATTTT
>.|TRBV12-5|.|TRBJ2-6
CASSSSGANVLTF
TGTGCTAGCTCTTCTTCCGGGGCCAACGTCCTGACTTTC
>.|TRBV7-2|.|TRBJ2-7
CASSLAGKQYF
TGTGCCAGCAGCTTAGCCGGGAAGCAGTACTTC
>few|TRBV7-9|.|TRBJ2-1
CASSFWDGNEQFF
TGTGCCAGCAGCTTCTGGGACGGAAATGAGCAGTTCTTC
>few|TRBV10-3|.|TRBJ2-1
CAISGTHSYNEQFF
TGTGCCATCAGCGGGACACACTCCTACAATGAGCAGTTCTTC
>.|TRBV6-6|TRBD2|TRBJ2-5
CASSPLGTSGETQYF
TGTGCCAGCAGTCCCCTCGGGACTAGTGGCGAGACCCAGTACTTC
>few|TRBV10-3|TRBD1|TRBJ2-7
CASSTGQGLDEQYF
TGTGCCAGTTCTACGGGACAGGGTTTAGACGAGCAGTACTTC
>few|TRBV2|.|TRBJ2-3
CASSERSTDTQYF
TGTGCCAGCAGTGAAAGATCCACAGATACGCAGTATTTT
>.|TRBV5-1|.|TRBJ2-5
CASSLFSETQYF
TGCGCCAGCAGCTTGTTCTCGGAGACCCAGTACTTC
>few|TRBV29-1|TRBD1|TRBJ2-7
CSVERGQGSGEQYF
TGCAGCGTTGAACGGGGACAGGGTTCCGGCGAGCAGTACTTC
>.|TRBV9|TRBD2|TRBJ2-1
CASSRIGRGGQNEQFF
TGTGCCAGCAGCCGTATCGGGCGGGGGGGCCAGAATGAGCAGTTCTTC
>.|TRBV7-9|.|TRBJ1-1
CASSLVHLITEAFF
TGTGCCAGCAGCTTAGTCCACCTCATCACTGAAGCTTTCTTT
>few|TRBV28|.|TRBJ1-4
CASSKGTGVEKLFF
TGTGCCAGCAGCAAAGGGACGGGGGTAGAAAAACTGTTTTTT
>few|TRBV2|TRBD1|TRBJ1-2
CASSRQGARFDYGYTF
TGTGCCAGCAGCCGACAGGGGGCCCGATTCGACTATGGCTACACCTTC
>few|TRBV18|TRBD1|TRBJ2-4
CASSSGTGLDIQYF
TGTGCCAGCTCATCAGGGACAGGGCTAGACATTCAGTACTTC
>.|TRBV30|.|TRBJ1-6
CAWSRGEVRSPLHF
TGTGCCTGGAGTCGCGGGGAGGTTAGGTCACCCCTCCACTTT